This entry concerns a single TCR beta chain. This clonotype was counted at least ten times. Its antigen is not yet known. Within one base of it there is no much larger clone, and no base qualities were kept. The method was PCR. Data came from an Illumina HiSeq 2500. TCR library preparation used molecular barcoding, with unique molecular identifiers applied to normalize quantification of the TCRbeta repertoire. TCRdb trimmed the raw reads at Q25, called clones with MiXCR and kept productive beta chains. Under each unique CDR3 protein, matching rows form one entry showing the most common genes and DNA. A total of approximately 800,000 distinct CDR3 sequences appear in this sample, 16% of them only once. The ten largest account for roughly 5% of the sample. The source of the sample is a study of T-cell reconstitution after alpha-beta-depleted transplantation in children (dated by TCRdb to the mid-2010s). Background on the whole study: Using TCR repertoire profiling, the study quantitatively followed how T-cell immune reconstitution unfolded in children after TCRalphabeta/CD19-depleted allogeneic hematopoietic cell transplantation.

Paper-wide results and their limitations: The apparently early alphabetaT-cell count recovery about two months after transplant was reportedly dependent on only several hundred rapidly expanded clones derived from non-depleted graft cells. Over the following months the frequencies of hyperexpanded clones went down, and after one year T-cell counts and TCRbeta diversity were mostly credited to newly produced T cells. In some patients, the high TCRbeta diversity seen at day 60 was put down to recipient T cells and intrathymic progenitors that had survived conditioning.

CDR1 and CDR2, per the germline V gene, are SGHNT and YENEEA. From the cysteine up to the phenylalanine, the CDR3 has a length of 15 residues. Of all the DNA, just the CDR3 is kept, 45 bases in frame from base 1. Trimming costs V 3 bases and J 4 bases, and their ends lie 16 bases apart. According to the study, the label for this sample's treatment or condition signals: allogeneic hematopoietic cell transplantation with graft depleted of TCRalphabeta T cells and CD19 B cells. The transplant recipients were children given TCRalphabeta/CD19-depleted allogeneic hematopoietic cell grafts. The material sequenced was PBMCs, mostly from graft donor cells, taken 360 days after TCRalphabeta/CD19-depleted stem cell transplant. The chain was built from TRBV11-3 and TRBJ2-7; the D gene is perhaps TRBD2, from 6 matching bases. The TCR sequence derives from a male patient between 10 and 17 years old who had a stem cell transplant for acute lymphoblastic leukemia, so the T cells may come from the graft donor. The DNA sequence reads TGTGCCAGCAGCTTTGGGTCGGAGGGAAATTACGAGCAGTACTTC. The translation is CASSFGSEGNYEQYF.